Detailed here is one T cell receptor (beta chain). The CDR3 is made up of 15 amino acids. Germline V gene lookup returns CDR1 SGDLS and CDR2 YYNGEE. After removal of 3 bases from V and 9 bases from J, the junction contained 13 bases not matched to a gene. This entry is derived from a study of control samples from healthy donors and cancer patients. The repertoire was sequenced with immunoSEQ multiplex PCR; TCRdb's copy has only in-frame clones and lacks some. The sample includes 100,000 to 150,000 clones, 90% of them seen just once. Input material: blood. This chain connects TRBV9 to TRBJ1-2; 8 positions agree with TRBD1. This TCR came from a man aged 40-50 years in good health. The CDR3, as DNA: TGTGCCAGCAGCGGCGGACAGGGACAACACGGGAGCTACACCTTC. Its translation is CASSGGQGQHGSYTF.